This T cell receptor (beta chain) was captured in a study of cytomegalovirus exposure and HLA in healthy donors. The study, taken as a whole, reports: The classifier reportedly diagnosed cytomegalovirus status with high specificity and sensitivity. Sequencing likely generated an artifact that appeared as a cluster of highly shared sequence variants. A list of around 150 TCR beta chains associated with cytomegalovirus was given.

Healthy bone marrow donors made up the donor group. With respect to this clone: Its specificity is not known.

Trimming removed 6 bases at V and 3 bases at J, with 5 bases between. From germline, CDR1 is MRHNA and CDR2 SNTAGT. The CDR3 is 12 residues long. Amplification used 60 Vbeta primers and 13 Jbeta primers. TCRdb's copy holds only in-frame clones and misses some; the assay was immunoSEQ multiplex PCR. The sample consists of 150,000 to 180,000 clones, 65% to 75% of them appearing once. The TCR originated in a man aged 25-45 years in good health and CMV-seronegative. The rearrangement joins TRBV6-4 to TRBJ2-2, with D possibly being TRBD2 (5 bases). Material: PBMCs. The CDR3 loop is CASRRDTGELFF. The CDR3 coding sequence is TGTGCCAGCAGGAGGGACACCGGGGAGCTGTTTTTT.